Listed here are 5 T cell receptor beta chains from one sample, sequenced in a study of T cell changes during pregnancy in multiple sclerosis. Clones were sequenced by immunoSEQ multiplex PCR, and TCRdb holds only the in-frame ones, with some missing. The sample yields roughly 35,000 clones, about 91% seen once. The specimen comprised CD4+ T cells from peripheral blood mononuclear cells, sampled in the third trimester of pregnancy. Receptors were obtained from a female donor in good health, enrolled as a control in a pregnancy study.

The chain joins TRBV7-9 to TRBJ1-5; tentative D call: TRBD1 (5 bases). Trimming took 1 base from V and 7 from J, leaving 17 bases between them. The CDR3 has 16 amino acids. The germline CDR1 and CDR2 sequences are SEHNR and FQNEAQ (reference sequence). The chain's CDR3 is CASSLVTSGLGQPQHF. The DNA of the CDR3 is TGTGCCAGCAGCTTAGTTACATCAGGGCTAGGACAGCCCCAGCATTTT.

The chain joins TRBV18 to TRBJ2-7; D gene unclear. The germline V gene has CDR1 KGHSH and CDR2 LQKENI. This CDR3 has 12 residues. V lost 3 bases and J lost 2, with 5 bases in between. The CDR3 region is CASSPRAYEQYF. The DNA of the CDR3 is TGTGCCAGCTCACCCCGAGCCTACGAGCAGTACTTC.

The rearrangement links TRBV19 to TRBJ1-1; tentative D call: TRBD1 (5 bases). Germline V CDR1 and CDR2: LNHDA, SQIVND (reference sequence). This CDR3 has 13 amino acids. V was cut by 6 bases and J by 3 bases, with 11 bases left in between. The CDR3 region is CASRGWGDTEAFF. The CDR3 coding sequence is TGTGCCAGTAGGGGTTGGGGGGACACTGAAGCTTTCTTT.

The V and J genes are TRBV2 and TRBJ2-1, with 16 positions matching TRBD2. With V trimmed by 5 bases and J by 5 bases, 3 bases remained unmatched. The CDR3 consists of 16 residues. Germline V gene lookup returns CDR1 SNHLY and CDR2 FYNNEI. DNA for the CDR3: TGTGCCAGCAGTTTGGGACTAGCGGGGGGGGACAATGAGCAGTTCTTC. It translates to CASSLGLAGGDNEQFF. Combining the CDR3 with reference TRBV2 and TRBJ2-1 gives the whole variable domain EPEVTQTPSHQVTQMGQEVILRCVPISNHLYFYWYRQILGQKVEFLVSFYNNEISEKSEIFDDQFSVERPDGSNFTLKIRSTKLEDSAMYFCASSLGLAGGDNEQFFGPGTRLTVL.

V is TRBV7-6 and J is TRBJ2-1; TRBD2 aligns across 7 bases. V was clipped by 5 bases and J by 3 bases; unmatched bases: 10. In germline, CDR1 is SGHVS, CDR2 FNYEAQ. The CDR3 runs 16 residues. The CDR3 DNA is TGTGCCAGCAGCCCGGGGAGCGGGGTGGTCTACAATGAGCAGTTCTTC. Protein: CASSPGSGVVYNEQFF.